These T cell receptor beta chains were read from a single sample in a study of siplizumab effects on memory and regulatory T cells. The assay was immunoSEQ multiplex PCR, and TCRdb's table has in-frame clones only and misses some. The data hold approximately 20,000 clones, with around 42% observed a single time. Antigens for these TCRs are unknown. The sequenced sample was CFSE-low (dividing) CD4+ T cells sorted from an allogeneic mixed lymphocyte reaction. The receptors were gathered from a human donor in good health; the cells came from an allogeneic mixed lymphocyte reaction. The CDR3 runs from the conserved cysteine through the conserved F or W. A D gene is named only where the DNA matches it firmly. Size values are once, few and many counts, or a class for expanded clones, and some rows have none.

J gene,CDR3 length,clone size,V gene,D gene,CDR3 protein,CDR3 DNA
TRBJ2-7,14,-,TRBV2,TRBD2,CASRNSGAPYEQYF,TGTGCCAGCAGGAATAGCGGGGCCCCCTACGAGCAGTACTTC
TRBJ2-5,17,few,TRBV10-3,-,CAISPETGTGRGETQYF,TGTGCCATCAGTCCGGAGACGGGAACAGGGAGGGGAGAGACCCAGTACTTC
TRBJ2-7,15,-,TRBV9,TRBD1,CASSGGLTGAYEQYF,TGTGCCAGCAGCGGCGGTCTGACAGGGGCCTACGAGCAGTACTTC
TRBJ1-1,13,few,TRBV7-2,-,CASTINRNTEAFF,TGTGCCAGCACCATTAACAGGAACACTGAAGCTTTCTTT
TRBJ2-3,16,-,TRBV5-4,-,CASSPQYSKSTDTQYF,TGTGCCAGCAGCCCCCAGTACAGCAAGTCCACAGATACGCAGTATTTT
TRBJ2-1,15,-,TRBV2,TRBD2,CASGGLAGSYNEQFF,TGTGCCAGCGGCGGACTAGCTGGTTCCTACAATGAGCAGTTCTTC
TRBJ2-5,15,few,TRBV7-2,TRBD2,CASSSRFGGGETQYF,TGTGCCAGCAGCTCAAGGTTTGGCGGGGGGGAGACCCAGTACTTC
TRBJ2-7,14,-,TRBV7-3,-,CASSLDRGSYEQYF,TGTGCCAGCAGCTTAGATCGGGGGAGCTACGAGCAGTACTTC
TRBJ1-5,15,few,TRBV2,-,CASSQTDYSNQPQHF,TGTGCCAGCAGCCAGACAGACTATAGCAATCAGCCCCAGCATTTT
TRBJ2-1,19,few,TRBV9,-,CASSSSRSLGDRGYNEQFF,TGTGCCAGCAGCTCATCCCGGTCCCTCGGGGATCGCGGATACAATGAGCAGTTCTTC
TRBJ1-2,15,few,TRBV19,-,CASTDPGRGSYGYTF,TGTGCCAGTACGGATCCGGGCAGGGGAAGCTATGGCTACACCTTC
TRBJ1-6,14,-,TRBV15,TRBD1,CATSRDRGGSPLHF,TGTGCCACCAGCAGGGACAGGGGGGGCTCACCCCTCCACTTT
TRBJ2-2,14,few,TRBV6-4,-,CASTLGGATGELFF,TGTGCCAGCACCCTTGGGGGGGCCACCGGGGAGCTGTTTTTT
TRBJ2-7,13,-,TRBV29-1,TRBD1,CSVEAQQGDEQYF,TGCAGCGTTGAAGCCCAACAGGGGGACGAGCAGTACTTC
TRBJ2-3,15,-,TRBV9,TRBD1,CASSVGNRGADTQYF,TGTGCCAGCAGCGTAGGTAACAGGGGCGCCGATACGCAGTATTTT
TRBJ2-3,14,once,TRBV7-2,-,CASSLLRSSDTQYF,TGTGCCAGCAGCTTACTGAGATCTTCGGATACGCAGTATTTT
TRBJ2-3,13,few,TRBV6-1,-,CASRLDPTDTQYF,TGTGCCAGCAGACTAGACCCGACAGATACGCAGTATTTT
TRBJ1-2,17,-,TRBV7-3,-,CASSYLGTRELNYGYTF,TGTGCCAGCAGCTATTTAGGGACCCGTGAACTTAACTATGGCTACACCTTC
TRBJ1-3,12,few,TRBV6-6,-,CASSYSGNTIYF,TGTGCCAGCAGTTACAGTGGAAACACCATATATTTT
TRBJ2-5,12,-,TRBV5-4,-,CASSLVAETQYF,TGTGCCAGCAGCTTGGTTGCTGAGACCCAGTACTTC
TRBJ1-3,15,-,TRBV7-9,-,CASSLGGAGGNTIYF,TGTGCCAGCAGCTTAGGGGGGGCTGGAGGAAACACCATATATTTT
TRBJ2-7,15,-,TRBV6-6,TRBD1,CASSRVMGQIYEQYF,TGTGCCAGCAGCCGCGTTATGGGACAGATCTACGAGCAGTACTTC
TRBJ1-2,9,-,TRBV11-2,-,CASSFQNTF,TGTGCCAGCAGCTTCCAGAACACCTTC
TRBJ2-5,15,-,TRBV4-1,TRBD2,CASSQVGTSGETQYF,TGCGCCAGCAGCCAAGTGGGGACTAGCGGGGAGACCCAGTACTTC
TRBJ1-1,15,-,TRBV11-2,TRBD1,CASSTTGFRGRSAFF,TGTGCCAGCAGCACGACAGGGTTTAGGGGCAGAAGTGCTTTCTTT
TRBJ1-1,13,once,TRBV18,-,CASSLETDTEAFF,TGTGCCAGCTCGCTGGAAACTGACACTGAAGCTTTCTTT
TRBJ2-5,16,few,TRBV18,TRBD2,CASSAATSGGEETQYF,TGTGCCAGCTCAGCCGCGACTAGCGGGGGGGAAGAGACCCAGTACTTC
TRBJ2-7,14,-,TRBV10-3,TRBD1,CAITRDRATYEQYF,TGTGCCATCACAAGAGACAGGGCAACCTACGAGCAGTACTTC
TRBJ2-1,14,few,TRBV14,-,CASSQDRLHGEQFF,TGTGCCAGCAGCCAAGACCGACTACACGGTGAGCAGTTCTTC
TRBJ1-1,12,-,TRBV2,-,CAGRTDETEAFF,TGTGCCGGCCGGACGGATGAAACTGAAGCTTTCTTT
TRBJ1-2,15,-,TRBV28,-,CASSRKRAGNYGYTF,TGTGCCAGCAGTCGCAAAAGGGCCGGGAACTATGGCTACACTTTC
TRBJ1-6,15,few,TRBV25-1,-,CASSERSAGDSPLHF,TGTGCCAGCAGTGAACGGTCGGCCGGCGATTCACCCCTCCACTTT
TRBJ1-1,13,medium-sized,TRBV7-3,-,CASRRIAGTEAFF,TGTGCCAGCAGGAGAATCGCGGGCACTGAAGCTTTCTTT
TRBJ1-5,18,-,TRBV6-7,-,CASIPGALYRDGNQPQHF,TGTGCCAGCATCCCGGGAGCGTTATATCGAGATGGCAATCAGCCCCAGCATTTT
TRBJ2-5,13,few,TRBV28,TRBD1,CATTSPTGGTQYF,TGTGCCACCACATCCCCGACAGGGGGCACCCAGTACTTC
TRBJ2-5,15,-,TRBV18,-,CASSPVQGLQETQYF,TGTGCCAGCTCACCAGTTCAGGGTCTCCAAGAGACCCAGTACTTC
TRBJ1-1,13,-,TRBV9,TRBD1,CASSVKQGAQAFF,TGTGCCAGCAGCGTAAAACAGGGGGCACAAGCTTTCTTT
TRBJ2-1,11,few,TRBV2,-,CASSLHNEQFF,TGTGCCAGCAGCCTCCACAATGAGCAGTTCTTC
TRBJ2-1,17,-,TRBV12-2,-,CASRLAGRRGEDNEQFF,TGTGCAAGTCGCTTAGCGGGGCGGCGGGGGGAAGACAATGAGCAGTTCTTC
TRBJ2-2,15,many,TRBV5-6,-,CASSSVDRYTGELFF,TGTGCCAGCAGCTCGGTGGACAGATACACCGGGGAGCTGTTTTTT
TRBJ2-5,14,once,TRBV15,-,CATSRDGLQETQYF,TGTGCCACCAGCAGAGACGGCCTCCAAGAGACCCAGTACTTC
TRBJ2-5,14,-,TRBV7-7,TRBD2,CASSSGTREGTQYF,TGTGCCAGCAGCTCCGGGACTAGGGAGGGGACCCAGTACTTC
TRBJ2-7,15,few,TRBV6-5,-,CASSYVRGVSYEQYF,TGTGCCAGCAGTTACGTGAGAGGGGTCTCCTACGAGCAGTACTTC
TRBJ1-1,12,-,TRBV5-1,-,CASKLRGTEAFF,TGCGCCAGCAAATTAAGGGGGACTGAAGCTTTCTTT
TRBJ2-7,13,-,TRBV6-1,TRBD2,CASKLAVGDEQYF,TGTGCCAGCAAGCTAGCGGTTGGGGACGAGCAGTACTTC
TRBJ2-3,15,-,TRBV18,-,CASSPLGGSTDTQYF,TGTGCCAGCTCACCATTGGGGGGAAGCACAGATACGCAGTATTTT
TRBJ2-5,13,-,TRBV7-9,-,CASSLMGMETQYF,TGTGCCAGCAGCTTAATGGGGATGGAGACCCAGTACTTC
TRBJ2-7,12,-,TRBV6-6,TRBD2,CASSPREGEQYF,TGTGCCAGCAGTCCTAGGGAGGGCGAGCAGTACTTC
TRBJ2-3,16,few,TRBV12-5,-,CASGTNGGTGADTQYF,TGTGCTAGTGGTACAAACGGGGGGACAGGAGCAGATACGCAGTATTTT
TRBJ2-5,13,few,TRBV10-3,-,CATQILPQETQYF,TGTGCCACGCAGATTCTCCCCCAAGAGACCCAGTACTTC
TRBJ2-5,11,-,TRBV18,-,CASSPQETQYF,TGTGCCAGCTCACCGCAAGAGACCCAGTACTTC
TRBJ2-3,13,-,TRBV6-5,-,CASRDGPLDTQYF,TGTGCCAGCAGGGACGGTCCACTAGATACGCAGTATTTT
TRBJ2-4,16,-,TRBV11-3,-,CASSSDSKLAKNIQYF,TGTGCCAGCAGCTCGGACAGCAAACTAGCCAAAAACATTCAGTACTTC
TRBJ1-2,13,-,TRBV28,-,CASSLRGLDGYTF,TGTGCCAGCAGTTTGAGGGGCTTAGATGGCTACACCTTC
TRBJ2-7,14,-,TRBV7-2,TRBD2,CASSPGGTSYEQYF,TGTGCCAGCAGCCCGGGGGGAACCTCCTACGAGCAGTACTTC
TRBJ1-5,16,many,TRBV19,-,CASSILGGIHNQPQHF,TGTGCCAGTAGTATTTTGGGGGGGATTCACAATCAGCCCCAGCATTTT
TRBJ1-2,15,-,TRBV15,-,CATSRQRTENYGYTF,TGTGCCACCAGCAGACAGAGAACCGAAAACTATGGCTACACCTTC